This TCR beta chain originates from a study of T-cell memory formation after mild COVID-19. Turning to the study itself: TCR clusters were mostly donor specific.

With V trimmed by 3 bases and J by 7 bases, 16 bases remained unmatched. The CDR3 runs to 17 residues. Germline lookup yields CDR1 LGHNA and CDR2 YNFKEQ. Of note for this clonotype: Its antigen is still unknown.

From 5'RACE with constant-segment primers came TCR alpha and TCR beta cDNA libraries that carried sample barcodes and UMIs. TCRdb re-called the 5' RACE reads through MiXCR, storing one row per CDR3 protein. Of approximately 500,000 distinct CDR3 sequences listed, 20% to 25% are singletons. Findings of the study overall: Memory cells collected pre-infection included some clones that later responded, suggesting cross-reactive memory joined.

This receptor was identified in an adult woman who had mild COVID-19 (a few samples of this study predate the infection). Cell type and time point are not known. The chain combines TRBV4-2 with TRBJ2-7, with 9 bases aligning to TRBD2. Sequencing used PBMCs or a T cell subset sorted from them (not recorded which). In DNA, the CDR3 is TGTGCCAGCAGCCAGGAAGCCTTTAGCGGGAGTAAGAGAGAGCAGTACTTC. Protein product: CASSQEAFSGSKREQYF.